This T cell receptor beta chain was recorded in a study of PD-1 blockade in classical Hodgkin lymphoma. At the level of the study: Administration of nivolumab to patients was at 3 mg/kg intravenously every 2 weeks. Study results and caveats: What caused the repertoire differences, perhaps disease activity or prior therapy, remains undefined. CD4+ TCR diversity, unlike CD8+, rose significantly by C4D1. Newly diagnosed patients were said to have less baseline TCR diversity than healthy donors did.

Germline V lookup: CDR1 SGHTA, CDR2 FQGNSA. The trim removed 3 bases at V and 2 bases at J, leaving 1 base unmatched. This CDR3 spans 14 amino acids. Libraries were prepared by immunoSEQ multiplex PCR; TCRdb keeps only in-frame clonotypes and omits some of them. The table shows about 110,000 clones, with 89% occurring only once. On this clone itself: Its specificity is not known.

Each and every patient relapsed after autologous stem cell transplantation, and patients got differing brentuximab vedotin exposure. Material: peripheral blood mononuclear cells (PBMCs), obtained before the second cycle of nivolumab. The chain is built from TRBV7-2 and TRBJ1-2, with TRBD1 identical over 9 bases. This receptor was obtained from a human donor with classical Hodgkin lymphoma. The CDR3 here is CASSFGTGNYGYTF. CDR3 nucleotides: TGTGCCAGCAGCTTCGGGACAGGGAACTATGGCTACACCTTC.